Presented here are 14 T cell receptor beta chains from one specimen sequenced in a study of blood T cell repertoires in COVID-19. Only in-frame clones appear in the TCRdb table, and some are missing; sequencing was by immunoSEQ multiplex PCR. The sample records some 180,000 clones, 88% being singletons. Sequencing input: peripheral blood. The receptors were gathered from a man aged 35 to 55 with active or convalescent COVID-19.

The CDR3 DNA sequence: TGTGCCAGCAGCTGGACGATAGCGACTGAAGCTTTCTTT. As protein: CASSWTIATEAFF. The chain couples TRBV5-4 to TRBJ1-1, with D uncertain. This CDR3 has 13 residues. Germline lookup yields CDR1 SGHNT and CDR2 YYREEE (reference sequence). Trimming removed 3 bases at V and 5 bases at J, with 11 bases between.

This clone was counted a few times. CDR3 residues: CASSKTLAGASYEQYF. The DNA of the CDR3 is TGTGCCAGCAGCAAAACCTTAGCGGGAGCATCCTACGAGCAGTACTTC. This rearrangement joins TRBV7-9 to TRBJ2-7, with 9 bases fitting TRBD2. The CDR3 has 16 amino acids. J lost 1 base, V lost 5 bases, and 9 bases had no gene match. Germline CDR1 and CDR2: SEHNR and FQNEAQ (reference sequence).

This sequence joins TRBV2 and TRBJ2-2, with D perhaps matching TRBD1 (5 bases). The CDR3 has 15 residues. From germline, CDR1 is SNHLY and CDR2 FYNNEI. V shed 4 bases and J shed 5 bases, with 14 bases lying between them. The CDR3 DNA reads as TGTGCCAGCAGTGCCGGCACTAAGGGGACCGGGGAGCTGTTTTTT. Translated: CASSAGTKGTGELFF.

With regard to this clone: The same CDR3 arises from other DNA sequences in this sample as well. The rearrangement uses TRBV5-6 and TRBJ2-7, with 7 bases identical to TRBD1. Trimming took 2 bases from V and 3 from J; bases not matched to a gene: 2. The CDR3 is 13 amino acids. Germline V gene data show CDR1 as SGHDT and CDR2 as YYEEEE. The CDR3 region is CASSLDRVYEQYF. Here the CDR3 DNA reads TGTGCCAGCAGCTTAGACAGGGTCTACGAGCAGTACTTC.

The V gene is TRBV28, the J gene TRBJ1-2; 11 bases match TRBD1. This CDR3 is 15 amino acids long. The ends lost 5 bases at V and 4 bases at J; junction bases unmatched: 6. The germline CDR1 and CDR2 sequences are MDHEN and SYDVKM. The CDR3 spells CASSPRTGGAYGYTF. CDR3 DNA: TGTGCCAGCAGTCCCAGGACAGGGGGCGCCTATGGCTACACCTTC.

V and J are TRBV11-3 and TRBJ1-1; D perhaps matches TRBD1 (6 bases). The V end was cut by 4 bases, the J end by 3 bases, with 15 bases between. The CDR3 is made up of 15 amino acids. CDR1 and CDR2 from the germline V gene are SGHNT and YENEEA. DNA of the CDR3: TGTGCCAGCAGCTCTTACAGGGAGTTGTACACTGAAGCTTTCTTT. It codes for CASSSYRELYTEAFF.

The rearrangement joins TRBV6-1 to TRBJ1-6; 8 bases match TRBD1. J gave up 3 bases and V 3 bases, and 4 bases lay outside the gene matches. The germline V gene encodes CDR1 MNHNS and CDR2 SASEGT. This CDR3 contains 16 residues. This CDR3 is CASSDLDRDYNSPLHF. In DNA, the CDR3 is TGTGCCAGCAGTGATCTGGACAGGGACTATAATTCACCCCTCCACTTT.

The chain couples TRBV12-5 to TRBJ1-5; D is possibly TRBD1 (6 bases). This CDR3 spans 15 amino acids. V gave up 6 bases and J gave up 4 bases, with 16 bases separating them. Germline V gives CDR1 LGHNT, CDR2 FRNRAP. CDR3 sequence: CASGAGTSKNQPQHF. As DNA, the CDR3 is TGTGCTAGTGGGGCCGGGACAAGCAAGAATCAGCCCCAGCATTTT.

The chain carries TRBV11-2 and TRBJ2-3; D gene ambiguous. Trimming left V 1 base short and J 2 bases short, with 7 bases between. Per germline, CDR1 SGHAT and CDR2 FQNNGV. The CDR3 length is 14 residues. CDR3 sequence: CASSLVWATDTQYF. The CDR3 DNA sequence: TGTGCCAGCAGCTTAGTATGGGCCACAGATACGCAGTATTTT.

The chain uses TRBV5-1 and TRBJ2-6; D is ambiguous. The CDR3 runs 16 residues. Germline lookup yields CDR1 SGHRS and CDR2 YFSETQ. V lost 0 bases to trimming and J lost 2 bases, with 9 bases between them. Here the CDR3 reads CASSLAVAAGANVLTF. In DNA form, the CDR3 reads TGCGCCAGCAGCTTGGCGGTAGCTGCTGGGGCCAACGTCCTGACTTTC.

The chain links TRBV11-3 to TRBJ2-7, with a weak D call TRBD1 (6 bases). The length of the CDR3 is 17 residues. V lost 0 bases to trimming and J lost 3 bases, with 18 bases between them. Germline CDR1 reads SGHNT; CDR2 reads YENEEA. CDR3 sequence reads: CASSLDPPQGRVYEQYF. The DNA for the CDR3 is TGTGCCAGCAGCTTAGATCCCCCACAGGGTAGGGTCTACGAGCAGTACTTC.

The chain uses TRBV27 and TRBJ2-3; D may be TRBD1 (5 bases). This CDR3 comprises 16 residues. Trimming removed 0 bases at V and 1 base at J, with 11 bases between. In germline, CDR1 is MNHEY, CDR2 SMNVEV (reference sequence). CDR3 in amino acids: CASSLSRQGGTDTQYF. DNA for the CDR3: TGTGCCAGCAGTTTATCGAGGCAGGGTGGCACAGATACGCAGTATTTT.

The V and J genes are TRBV11-2 and TRBJ1-5; D might be TRBD1 (5 bases). The CDR3 loop spans 15 amino acids. Between the trimmed V and J ends, which lost 5 bases and 2 bases, there was a span of 13 bases. CDR1 and CDR2 (germline): SGHAT, FQNNGV. Here the CDR3 reads CASSPAGLGNQPQHF. The CDR3 DNA is TGTGCCAGCAGCCCGGCAGGGTTGGGCAATCAGCCCCAGCATTTT.

The chain employs TRBV18 and TRBJ2-6; TRBD2 aligns across 8 bases. This CDR3 region has 17 residues. CDR1 and CDR2 (germline): KGHSH, LQKENI. After removal of 3 bases from V and 0 bases from J, the junction contained 4 bases not matched to a gene. The chain's CDR3 is CASSPAGGNSGANVLTF. CDR3 DNA sequence: TGTGCCAGCTCACCGGCGGGAGGAAACTCTGGGGCCAACGTCCTGACTTTC.